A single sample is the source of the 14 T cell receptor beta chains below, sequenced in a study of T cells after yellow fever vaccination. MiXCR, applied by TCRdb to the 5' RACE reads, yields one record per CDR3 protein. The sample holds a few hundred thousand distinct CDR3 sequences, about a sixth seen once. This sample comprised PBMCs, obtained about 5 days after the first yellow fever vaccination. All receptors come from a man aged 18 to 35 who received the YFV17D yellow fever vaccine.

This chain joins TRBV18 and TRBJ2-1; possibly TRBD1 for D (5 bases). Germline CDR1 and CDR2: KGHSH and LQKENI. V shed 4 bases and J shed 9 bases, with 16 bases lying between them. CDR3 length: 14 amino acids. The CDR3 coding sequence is TGTGCCAGCTCACGGGAAGGGGAAGCCAGTGAGCAGTTCTTC. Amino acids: CASSREGEASEQFF.

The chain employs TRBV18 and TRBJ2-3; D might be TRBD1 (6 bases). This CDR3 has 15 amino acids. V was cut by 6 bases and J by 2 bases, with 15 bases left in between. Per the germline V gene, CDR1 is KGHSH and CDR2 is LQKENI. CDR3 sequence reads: CASSRTGLYTDTQYF. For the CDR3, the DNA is TGTGCCAGCTCGCGAACAGGGTTGTACACAGATACGCAGTATTTT.

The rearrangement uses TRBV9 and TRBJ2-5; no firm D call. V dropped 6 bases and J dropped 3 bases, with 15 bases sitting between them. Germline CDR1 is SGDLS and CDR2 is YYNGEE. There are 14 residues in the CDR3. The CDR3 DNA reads TGTGCCAGCAACACCCCGAACACGGAAGAGACCCAGTACTTC. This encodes CASNTPNTEETQYF.

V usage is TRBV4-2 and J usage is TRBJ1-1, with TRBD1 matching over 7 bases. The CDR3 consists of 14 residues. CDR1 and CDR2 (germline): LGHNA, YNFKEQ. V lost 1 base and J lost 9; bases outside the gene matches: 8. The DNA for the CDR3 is TGTGCCAGCAGCCAAGTAGCGGGACAGATCCAAGCTTTCTTT. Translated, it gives CASSQVAGQIQAFF.

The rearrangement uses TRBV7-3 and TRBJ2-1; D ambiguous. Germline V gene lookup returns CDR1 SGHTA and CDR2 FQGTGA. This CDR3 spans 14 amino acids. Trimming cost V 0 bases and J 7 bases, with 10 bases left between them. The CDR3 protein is CASSLTSSTNEQFF. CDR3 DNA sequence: TGTGCCAGCAGCTTAACGTCCAGTACTAATGAGCAGTTCTTC.

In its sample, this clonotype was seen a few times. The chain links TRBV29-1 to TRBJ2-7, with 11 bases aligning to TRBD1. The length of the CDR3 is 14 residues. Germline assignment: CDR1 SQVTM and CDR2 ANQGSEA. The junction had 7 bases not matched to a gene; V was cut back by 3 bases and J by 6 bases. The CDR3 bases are TGCAGCGTTGAGAAAGGGACAGGGGGGAGCGAGCAGTACTTC. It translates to CSVEKGTGGSEQYF.

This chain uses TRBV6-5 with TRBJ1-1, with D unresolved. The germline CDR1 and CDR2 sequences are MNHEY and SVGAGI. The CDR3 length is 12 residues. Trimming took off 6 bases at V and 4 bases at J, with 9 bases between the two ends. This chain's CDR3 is CASRQAGTEAFF. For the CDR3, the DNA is TGTGCCAGCAGGCAGGCTGGCACTGAAGCTTTCTTT.

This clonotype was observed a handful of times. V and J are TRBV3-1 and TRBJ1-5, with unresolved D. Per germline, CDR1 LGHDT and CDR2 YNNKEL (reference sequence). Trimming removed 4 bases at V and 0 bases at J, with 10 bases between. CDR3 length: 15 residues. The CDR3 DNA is TGTGCCAGCAGCCCTGGGCCGTATAGCAATCAGCCCCAGCATTTT. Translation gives CASSPGPYSNQPQHF.

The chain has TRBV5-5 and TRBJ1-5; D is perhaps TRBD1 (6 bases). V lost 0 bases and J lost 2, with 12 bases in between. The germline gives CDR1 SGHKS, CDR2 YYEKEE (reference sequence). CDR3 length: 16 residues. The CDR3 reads CASSLDGGARNQPQHF. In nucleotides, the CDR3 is TGTGCCAGCAGCTTGGACGGGGGGGCGCGCAATCAGCCCCAGCATTTT.

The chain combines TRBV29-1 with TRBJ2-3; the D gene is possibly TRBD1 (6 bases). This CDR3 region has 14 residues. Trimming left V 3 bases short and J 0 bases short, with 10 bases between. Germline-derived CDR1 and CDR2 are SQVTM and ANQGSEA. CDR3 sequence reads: CSVDNRASTDTQYF. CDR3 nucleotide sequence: TGCAGCGTTGATAACAGGGCTAGCACAGATACGCAGTATTTT.

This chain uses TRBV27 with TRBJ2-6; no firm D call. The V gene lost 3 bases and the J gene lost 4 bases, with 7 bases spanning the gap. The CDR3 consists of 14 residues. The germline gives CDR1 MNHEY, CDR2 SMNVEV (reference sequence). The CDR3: CASSFQSGANVLTF. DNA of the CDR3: TGTGCCAGCAGTTTTCAGTCCGGGGCCAACGTCCTGACTTTC. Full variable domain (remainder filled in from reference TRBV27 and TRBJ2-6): EAQVTQNPRYLITVTGKKLTVTCSQNMNHEYMSWYRQDPGLGLRQIYYSMNVEVTDKGDVPEGYKVSRKEKRNFPLILESPSPNQTSLYFCASSFQSGANVLTFGAGSRLTVL.

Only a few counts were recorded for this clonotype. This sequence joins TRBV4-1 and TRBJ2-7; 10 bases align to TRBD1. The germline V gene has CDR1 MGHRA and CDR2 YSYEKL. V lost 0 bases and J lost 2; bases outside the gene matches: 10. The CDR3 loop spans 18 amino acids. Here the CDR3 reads CASSQDLGRDRGAYEQYV. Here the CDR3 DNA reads TGCGCCAGCAGCCAAGATTTGGGCCGGGACAGGGGCGCCTACGAGCAGTACGTC.

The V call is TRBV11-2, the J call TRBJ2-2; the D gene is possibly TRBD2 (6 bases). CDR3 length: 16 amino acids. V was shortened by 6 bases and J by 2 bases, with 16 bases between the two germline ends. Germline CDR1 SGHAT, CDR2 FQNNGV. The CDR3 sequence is CASRPRRGSNTGELFF. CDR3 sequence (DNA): TGTGCCAGCAGACCCCGACGGGGGTCAAACACCGGGGAGCTGTTTTTT.

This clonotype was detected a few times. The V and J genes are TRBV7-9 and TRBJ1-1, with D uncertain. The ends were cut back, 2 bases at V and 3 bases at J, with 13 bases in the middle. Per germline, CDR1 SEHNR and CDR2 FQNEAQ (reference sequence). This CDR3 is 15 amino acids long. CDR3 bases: TGTGCCAGCAGCTTAATGGCAGTATGGGACACTGAAGCTTTCTTT. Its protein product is CASSLMAVWDTEAFF.